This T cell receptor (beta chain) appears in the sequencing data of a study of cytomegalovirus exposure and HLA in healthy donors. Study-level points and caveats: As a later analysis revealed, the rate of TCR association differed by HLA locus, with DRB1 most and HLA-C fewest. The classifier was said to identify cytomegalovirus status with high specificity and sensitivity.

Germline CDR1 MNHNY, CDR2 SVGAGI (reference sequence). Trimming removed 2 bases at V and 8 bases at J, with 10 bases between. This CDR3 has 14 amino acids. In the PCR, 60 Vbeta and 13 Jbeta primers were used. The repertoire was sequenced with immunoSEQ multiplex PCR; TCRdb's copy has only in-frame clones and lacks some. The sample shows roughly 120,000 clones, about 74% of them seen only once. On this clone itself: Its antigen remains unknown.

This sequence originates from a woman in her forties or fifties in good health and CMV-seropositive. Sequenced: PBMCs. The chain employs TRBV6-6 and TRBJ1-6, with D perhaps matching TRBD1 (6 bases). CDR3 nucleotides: TGTGCCAGCAGTTACCGGCCAGGGGATTCACCCCTCCACTTT. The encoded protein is CASSYRPGDSPLHF.